The source of this TCR beta chain is a study of shared T cell receptors in the human thymus. CDR1 and CDR2 from the germline V gene are SGHNT and YYREEE (reference sequence). This CDR3 has 14 amino acids. Trimming removed 3 bases from V and 1 base from J; junction bases left unmatched: 1. The method was immunoSEQ multiplex PCR; TCRdb's version includes in-frame clones alone and lacks a portion of them. The sample includes about 380,000 clones, more than 85% seen only once; the top ten take roughly 0.02%. The sequencing input was thymocytes. The chain couples TRBV5-4 to TRBJ2-5, with TRBD2 matching 9 bases. This clonotype was sampled from a human donor. The CDR3 spells CASSSTSGQETQYF. The CDR3 bases are TGTGCCAGCAGCTCGACTAGCGGCCAAGAGACCCAGTACTTC. Supplemented by reference TRBV5-4 and TRBJ2-5, the full variable domain reads ETGVTQSPTHLIKTRGQQVTLRCSSQSGHNTVSWYQQALGQGPQFIFQYYREEENGRGNFPPRFSGLQFPNYSSELNVNALELDDSALYLCASSSTSGQETQYFGPGTRLLVL.